A single sample is the source of the 24 T cell receptor beta chains below, sequenced in a study of PD-1 blockade in classical Hodgkin lymphoma. TCRdb's copy holds only in-frame clones and misses some; the assay was immunoSEQ multiplex PCR. The sample yields 100,000 or so clones, about 93% seen once. Time point noted: cycle 4 day 1 (C4D1), after less than seven weeks of nivolumab. There was relapse after autologous stem cell transplantation in every patient, and there was variation in brentuximab vedotin exposure. The sequencing here drew on peripheral blood mononuclear cells (PBMCs), taken before the fourth cycle of nivolumab. These receptors were collected from a human donor with classical Hodgkin lymphoma.

V usage is TRBV5-1 and J usage is TRBJ1-1, with 7 positions matching TRBD1. The germline gives CDR1 SGHRS, CDR2 YFSETQ. The CDR3 extends over 15 amino acids. Germline trimming cut 0 bases from V and 1 base from J; bases unmatched to any gene: 3. The CDR3 sequence is CASSLVQGTNTEAFF. The CDR3 DNA follows: TGCGCCAGCAGCTTGGTACAGGGGACGAACACTGAAGCTTTCTTT.

V usage is TRBV19 and J usage is TRBJ2-3; the match to TRBD1 covers 8 bases. Per germline, CDR1 LNHDA and CDR2 SQIVND (reference sequence). CDR3 length equals 16 residues. Trimming removed 3 bases from V and 3 bases from J; junction bases left unmatched: 8. The CDR3 DNA follows: TGTGCCAGTAGTATCCCTAGACAGGGGACAACAGATACGCAGTATTTT. This translates into CASSIPRQGTTDTQYF.

The chain recombines TRBV15 with TRBJ2-7; no firm D call. The germline V and J ends were trimmed by 1 base and 3 bases, with 4 bases remaining between them. Germline values: CDR1 LNHNV, CDR2 YYDKDF (reference sequence). The CDR3 loop spans 12 amino acids. The DNA of the CDR3 is TGTGCCACCAGCAGAGCTAACTACGAGCAGTACTTC. Encoded protein: CATSRANYEQYF.

The V and J genes are TRBV7-9 and TRBJ2-7, with 11 bases fitting TRBD2. Germline values: CDR1 SEHNR, CDR2 FQNEAQ (reference sequence). The J segment lost 4 bases and the V segment lost 5 bases, leaving 10 bases of the junction unmatched. This CDR3 is built from 16 residues. CDR3 loop: CASSPRSGRAFYEQYF. The CDR3 bases are TGTGCCAGCAGCCCGCGTAGCGGGAGGGCCTTTTACGAGCAGTACTTC.

CDR3 amino acids: CASSTRTGEAFF. The CDR3 region has the DNA TGTGCCAGCAGCACCCGGACAGGTGAAGCTTTCTTT. V is TRBV2 and J is TRBJ1-1; 7 positions match TRBD1. Trimming took 6 bases from V and 7 from J; bases not matched to a gene: 5. Germline V lookup: CDR1 SNHLY, CDR2 FYNNEI. CDR3 length equals 12 residues. Full variable domain (outside the CDR3, taken from reference TRBV2 and TRBJ1-1): EPEVTQTPSHQVTQMGQEVILRCVPISNHLYFYWYRQILGQKVEFLVSFYNNEISEKSEIFDDQFSVERPDGSNFTLKIRSTKLEDSAMYFCASSTRTGEAFFGQGTRLTVV.

This sequence joins TRBV5-4 and TRBJ2-3, with TRBD2 matching over 9 bases. With 4 bases clipped from V and 2 bases from J, the junction kept 8 bases outside the gene matches. This CDR3 region has 16 residues. Looked up from germline, CDR1 is SGHNT and CDR2 is YYREEE (reference sequence). CDR3 protein: CASSTGLAPITDTQYF. The DNA of the CDR3 is TGTGCCAGCAGCACCGGACTAGCGCCGATCACAGATACGCAGTATTTT.

This clone was observed a few times. The chain links TRBV19 to TRBJ1-3, with D unclear. The CDR3 has 15 amino acids. Trimming shortened V by 3 bases and J by 0 bases, and 9 bases separated the two germline ends. Germline assignment: CDR1 LNHDA and CDR2 SQIVND (reference sequence). CDR3 sequence reads: CASSMTESSGNTIYF. CDR3 DNA sequence: TGTGCCAGTAGTATGACGGAAAGCTCTGGAAACACCATATATTTT.

CDR3 in DNA: TGCGCCAGCAGTGATGCAACTAGCGGCCGCGGGGAGCTGTTTTTT. Its protein is CASSDATSGRGELFF. The V call is TRBV10-1, the J call TRBJ2-2, with 8 bases lining up with TRBD2. Germline V gene data show CDR1 as WNHNN and CDR2 as SYGVQD (reference sequence). The CDR3 totals 15 residues. Losses at the gene ends were 3 bases for V and 7 bases for J; bases not matched to a gene: 7.

This chain uses TRBV13 with TRBJ2-7; the D is unclear. CDR1 PRHDT and CDR2 FYEKMQ come from the germline V gene (reference sequence). The CDR3 spans 11 residues. V was cut by 3 bases and J by 1 base, with 1 base left in between. The CDR3 coding sequence is TGTGCCAGCAGCTTTTCCTACGAGCAGTACTTC. Translated, it gives CASSFSYEQYF.

The V call is TRBV30, the J call TRBJ2-2; TRBD2 matches 14 bases. After removal of 1 base from V and 6 bases from J, the junction contained 13 bases not matched to a gene. CDR3 length: 19 residues. From germline, CDR1 is GTSNPN and CDR2 SVGIG (reference sequence). The CDR3 coding sequence is TGTGCCTGGAGTGCTCGACTAGCGGGAGGGCCGGAGCGCGCCGGGGAGCTGTTTTTT. As protein: CAWSARLAGGPERAGELFF.

The chain combines TRBV5-1 with TRBJ2-2; TRBD1 matches 10 bases. This CDR3 spans 17 amino acids. Trimming took 4 bases from V and 6 from J; bases not matched to a gene: 12. Germline loops: CDR1 SGHRS, CDR2 YFSETQ. The CDR3: CASSQPTGGLGAGELFF. CDR3 DNA: TGCGCCAGCAGCCAGCCGACAGGGGGCCTCGGGGCCGGGGAGCTGTTTTTT.

Details on this clone: This sample also contains other DNA sequences that code for the same CDR3. CDR3 loop: CASSLAETQYF. Here the CDR3 DNA reads TGTGCCAGCAGCTTGGCGGAGACCCAGTACTTC. The rearrangement links TRBV5-4 to TRBJ2-5; no reliable D call. The germline V gene encodes CDR1 SGHNT and CDR2 YYREEE (reference sequence). V lost 0 bases and J lost 5, with 2 bases in between. The length of the CDR3 is 11 residues.

The chain uses TRBV5-1 and TRBJ2-3, with 11 bases that match TRBD2. The germline V gene has CDR1 SGHRS and CDR2 YFSETQ. There are 18 residues in the CDR3. Unmatched junction bases numbered 9, after V lost 3 bases and J lost 0 bases. CDR3 protein: CASSYGTSGSTSTDTQYF. The CDR3 DNA reads as TGCGCCAGCAGCTATGGGACTAGCGGATCCACTAGCACAGATACGCAGTATTTT.

This chain uses TRBV6-5 with TRBJ2-1; no firm D call. CDR3 length: 15 amino acids. Germline CDR1 MNHEY, CDR2 SVGAGI. V gave up 0 bases and J gave up 2 bases, with 8 bases separating them. The CDR3 is CASSYSGIAYNEQFF. CDR3 nucleotides: TGTGCCAGCAGTTACTCGGGAATAGCCTACAATGAGCAGTTCTTC.

The rearrangement uses TRBV28 and TRBJ2-7; the D call may be TRBD1 or TRBD2 (7 bases each). Germline V gene sequence: CDR1 MDHEN, CDR2 SYDVKM. The V end was cut by 4 bases, the J end by 0 bases, with 19 bases between. CDR3 length equals 17 residues. CDR3 protein: CASSSRGQRGGSYEQYF. The CDR3 coding sequence is TGTGCCAGCAGTTCGCGGGGACAGAGGGGGGGCTCCTACGAGCAGTACTTC.

This sequence joins TRBV2 and TRBJ2-7; D remains unclear. Germline-derived CDR1 and CDR2 are SNHLY and FYNNEI. This CDR3 is built from 12 residues. Trimming removed 7 bases from V and 3 bases from J, with 10 bases in between. DNA of the CDR3: TGTGCCAGCACCGATTCCTACTACGAGCAGTACTTC. This translates into CASTDSYYEQYF.

The chain links TRBV2 to TRBJ2-1, with D possibly called TRBD1 or TRBD2 (5 bases each). V gave up 3 bases and J gave up 7 bases, with 13 bases separating them. The length of the CDR3 is 14 residues. Per the germline V gene, CDR1 is SNHLY and CDR2 is FYNNEI. The CDR3 loop is CASSDRDRWNEQFF. The CDR3 DNA is TGTGCCAGCAGTGACAGGGACCGGTGGAATGAGCAGTTCTTC.

CDR3 coding DNA: TGTGCCAGCAGTTTATGGGGGGACAAAGACTTTTATAGCAATCAGCCCCAGCATTTT. Translation: CASSLWGDKDFYSNQPQHF. The chain links TRBV28 to TRBJ1-5; a possible D gene is TRBD1 (6 bases). This CDR3 has 19 amino acids. Between the trimmed V and J ends, which lost 0 bases and 0 bases, there was a span of 18 bases. CDR1 is MDHEN, CDR2 SYDVKM, per germline.

The chain employs TRBV7-9 and TRBJ2-7, with a weak D call TRBD1 (5 bases). The V gene's germline CDR1 is SEHNR and CDR2 FQNEAQ (reference sequence). V was trimmed by 4 bases and J by 1 base, leaving 11 bases between them. CDR3 size: 14 residues. The CDR3 loop reads CASSWRQNSYEQYF. DNA for the CDR3: TGTGCCAGCAGCTGGAGACAGAATTCCTACGAGCAGTACTTC.

The chain employs TRBV9 and TRBJ2-2; no definite D call. This CDR3 has 15 amino acids. Germline loops: CDR1 SGDLS, CDR2 YYNGEE. V lost 0 bases and J lost 8, with 14 bases in between. CDR3 region: CASSVGTGRPGELFF. The CDR3 nucleotides read TGTGCCAGCAGCGTAGGGACCGGCCGTCCTGGGGAGCTGTTTTTT.

The chain links TRBV6-1 to TRBJ2-7; perhaps TRBD2 as D (6 bases). The CDR3 length is 15 residues. V was pared by 0 bases and J by 2 bases, with 11 bases between. Germline V lookup: CDR1 MNHNS, CDR2 SASEGT. The DNA of the CDR3 is TGTGCCAGCAGTGAAGCTGTCTCGGGAGCCTACGAGCAGTACTTC. The encoded protein is CASSEAVSGAYEQYF.

This rearrangement joins TRBV5-1 to TRBJ2-1; no firm D call. This CDR3 is 14 amino acids long. CDR1 is SGHRS and CDR2 is YFSETQ in the germline V gene. V dropped 2 bases and J dropped 12 bases, with 18 bases sitting between them. The CDR3 sequence is CASSFGVRLPGQFF. CDR3 coding DNA: TGCGCCAGCAGCTTTGGGGTCCGGCTCCCCGGGCAGTTCTTC.

The genes are TRBV13 and TRBJ1-2; tentative D call: TRBD1 (5 bases). V lost 1 base and J 7 bases, leaving 19 bases between the germline ends. CDR3 length equals 16 residues. Germline-derived CDR1 and CDR2 are PRHDT and FYEKMQ (reference sequence). The CDR3 reads CASSLVVAGRLSGYTF. The DNA of the CDR3 is TGTGCCAGCAGCTTAGTGGTGGCGGGGCGCTTGAGTGGCTACACCTTC. The full variable domain, its missing parts supplied by reference TRBV13 and TRBJ1-2, is AAGVIQSPRHLIKEKRETATLKCYPIPRHDTVYWYQQGPGQDPQFLISFYEKMQSDKGSIPDRFSAQQFSDYHSELNMSSLELGDSALYFCASSLVVAGRLSGYTFGSGTRLTVV.

CDR3 sequence reads: CSVATGGNMEKLFF. In DNA form, the CDR3 reads TGCAGCGTCGCGACAGGGGGAAACATGGAAAAACTGTTTTTT. The gene calls are TRBV29-1 and TRBJ1-4, with 9 bases matching TRBD1. The CDR3 extends over 14 amino acids. CDR1 and CDR2 (germline): SQVTM, ANQGSEA. V gave up 6 bases and J gave up 8 bases; unmatched junction bases: 10.